This is a list of T cell receptor beta chains from one sample in a study of cytomegalovirus exposure and HLA in healthy donors. Profiling relied on immunoSEQ multiplex PCR, and the TCRdb table lists in-frame clones only, not all of them. The sample carries 150,000 to 250,000 clones, around three quarters recorded once. Sequencing was carried out using PBMCs. Source of these receptors: a woman in her twenties or thirties in good health and CMV-seropositive. Each CDR3 is given with its conserved first and last residue. A D gene is named only where the DNA matches it firmly. The size of a clone is reported for some rows only, either as once, few or many, or as a class for expanded clones.

>NA|TRBD2|TRBJ2-3|TRBV11-3
CASSLPGLSTDTQYF
TGTGCCAGCAGTCTTCCGGGACTATCCACAGATACGCAGTATTTT
>NA|TRBD1|TRBJ1-6|TRBV5-5
CASSQGQSPLGGSPLHF
TGTGCCAGCAGCCAGGGACAGTCCCCCCTCGGGGGCTCACCCCTCCACTTT
>NA|NA|TRBJ1-3|TRBV21-1
CASSTQGRGGNTIYF
TGTGCCAGCAGCACACAGGGGCGCGGTGGAAACACCATATATTTT
>NA|TRBD1|TRBJ2-7|TRBV10-2
CASSEARGFSSEQYF
TGCGCCAGCAGTGAGGCCAGGGGGTTCTCGTCCGAGCAGTACTTC
>once|TRBD2|TRBJ2-1|TRBV5-1
CASSLTPSPGGGNEQFF
TGCGCCAGCAGCTTGACCCCCTCGCCGGGAGGGGGAAATGAGCAGTTCTTC
>NA|TRBD1|TRBJ1-3|TRBV6-1
CASSERTGRNTIYF
TGTGCCAGCAGTGAAAGGACAGGGAGAAACACCATATATTTT
>NA|TRBD1|TRBJ1-1|TRBV9
CASSPSRTGSRLNTEAFF
TGTGCCAGCAGCCCCTCCCGGACAGGGTCTCGGCTGAACACTGAAGCTTTCTTT
>NA|NA|TRBJ2-4|TRBV27
CASSIIPHGANPLVKNIQYF
TGTGCCAGCAGTATAATTCCACATGGGGCCAATCCATTGGTCAAAAACATTCAGTACTTC
>NA|TRBD1|TRBJ2-5|TRBV25-1
CAITTGPGETQYF
TGTGCCATCACGACAGGGCCCGGGGAGACCCAGTACTTC
>NA|TRBD1|TRBJ2-7|TRBV5-6
CASSLVPGTGFYEQYF
TGTGCCAGCAGCTTGGTTCCCGGGACAGGGTTCTACGAGCAGTACTTC
>NA|TRBD2|TRBJ2-7|TRBV5-1
CASSARLAGEQYF
TGCGCCAGCAGCGCCCGACTAGCGGGGGAGCAGTACTTC
>NA|TRBD1|TRBJ2-7|TRBV7-2
CATRDRAAYEQYF
TGTGCCACCCGAGACAGGGCCGCCTACGAGCAGTACTTC
>NA|NA|TRBJ2-7|TRBV11-3
CASSQDFSYEQYF
TGTGCCAGCAGCCAGGACTTCTCCTACGAGCAGTACTTC
>NA|TRBD1|TRBJ1-5|TRBV2
CASSVDRGNQPQHF
TGTGCCAGCAGTGTCGACAGGGGGAATCAGCCCCAGCATTTT
>NA|TRBD1|TRBJ2-2|TRBV7-8
CASSLGRTGNTGELFF
TGTGCCAGCAGCCTCGGCCGGACAGGGAACACCGGGGAGCTGTTTTTT
>NA|TRBD1|TRBJ2-5|TRBV18
CASSSNPTGAGETQYF
TGTGCCAGCTCGTCCAACCCTACAGGGGCCGGGGAGACCCAGTACTTC
>NA|TRBD2|TRBJ2-1|TRBV10-1
CASSWREGQFGEQFF
TGCGCCAGTTCCTGGCGGGAGGGGCAGTTCGGTGAGCAGTTCTTC
>NA|NA|TRBJ1-1|TRBV5-1
CASSTETTGNTEAFF
TGCGCCAGCAGCACCGAAACGACGGGAAACACTGAAGCTTTCTTT
>NA|NA|TRBJ2-7|TRBV5-4
CASSLGPAGEQYF
TGTGCCAGCAGCTTGGGCCCGGCGGGGGAGCAGTACTTC
>NA|TRBD1|TRBJ1-5|TRBV2
CASSEDRVSQPQHF
TGTGCCAGCAGTGAGGACAGGGTGAGTCAGCCCCAGCATTTT
>NA|TRBD1|TRBJ1-2|TRBV25-1
CASSDYRDRRGDYGYTF
TGTGCCAGCAGTGATTATAGGGACAGGCGAGGGGACTATGGCTACACCTTC
>NA|TRBD1|TRBJ2-1|TRBV18
CASSPLEAGTGVKNWEQFF
TGTGCCAGCTCACCACTGGAGGCGGGGACAGGGGTGAAAAATTGGGAGCAGTTCTTC
>NA|NA|TRBJ2-1|TRBV11-3
CASSLSINEQFF
TGTGCCAGCAGCTTGAGTATCAATGAGCAGTTCTTC
>NA|NA|TRBJ1-2|TRBV7-2
CASSPKIGYTF
TGTGCCAGCAGCCCTAAGATCGGCTACACCTTC
>NA|NA|TRBJ2-7|TRBV9
CASSVTGGATYEQYF
TGTGCCAGCAGCGTAACAGGAGGGGCGACCTACGAGCAGTACTTC
>once|NA|TRBJ2-3|TRBV5-3
CARTQGILIGLTDTQYF
TGTGCCAGAACTCAGGGGATCTTAATTGGTTTGACAGATACGCAGTATTTT
>once|NA|TRBJ1-5|TRBV2
CASSVEVGQPQHF
TGTGCCAGCAGTGTGGAGGTGGGTCAGCCCCAGCATTTT
>NA|NA|TRBJ2-7|TRBV18
CASLAAGSYEQYF
TGTGCCAGCCTCGCGGCCGGGTCCTACGAGCAGTACTTC
>few|NA|TRBJ1-1|TRBV10-3
CATQGRRTEAFF
TGTGCCACACAGGGAAGGAGGACTGAAGCTTTCTTT
>NA|TRBD1|TRBJ2-2|TRBV18
CASSPGTAQNTGELFF
TGTGCCAGCTCACCTGGGACAGCTCAAAACACCGGGGAGCTGTTTTTT
>NA|TRBD2|TRBJ2-1|TRBV18
CASSLLNPGLAGNEQFF
TGTGCCAGCTCACTCCTAAATCCGGGACTAGCGGGGAATGAGCAGTTCTTC
>NA|TRBD1|TRBJ1-3|TRBV5-6
CASSFGQASGNTIYF
TGTGCCAGCAGCTTCGGACAGGCCTCTGGAAACACCATATATTTT
>NA|NA|TRBJ1-5|TRBV4-3
CASSQTVPGGDQPQHF
TGCGCCAGCAGCCAAACAGTCCCTGGGGGGGATCAGCCCCAGCATTTT
>few|NA|TRBJ2-7|TRBV10-1
CASSDEGEQYF
TGCGCCAGCAGTGATGAGGGCGAGCAGTACTTC
>NA|NA|TRBJ1-2|TRBV11-2
CASSLVRGGRGVNYGYTF
TGTGCCAGCAGCTTAGTACGGGGCGGCAGGGGCGTAAACTATGGCTACACCTTC
>few|TRBD1|TRBJ2-2|TRBV9
CASSLPSQGAGELFF
TGTGCCAGCAGCCTCCCATCTCAGGGGGCCGGGGAGCTGTTTTTT
>few|NA|TRBJ2-3|TRBV5-1
CASSLEGQADTQYF
TGCGCCAGCAGCTTGGAAGGCCAGGCAGATACGCAGTATTTT
>NA|TRBD2|TRBJ2-7|TRBV27
CASSLSPSGAPSIPYF
TGTGCCAGCAGTTTATCACCTAGCGGGGCCCCATCGATTCCGTACTTC
>once|TRBD2|TRBJ2-7|TRBV10-3
CAISGGSSYEQYF
TGTGCCATCAGCGGCGGGAGCTCCTACGAGCAGTACTTC
>NA|TRBD1|TRBJ2-4|TRBV7-6
CASSLEYRGRTKNIQYF
TGTGCCAGCAGCTTAGAATATAGGGGGCGGACCAAAAACATTCAGTACTTC
>NA|NA|TRBJ2-1|TRBV7-8
CASSQNTMRLRIF
TGTGCCAGCAGCCAGAACACTATGCGATTAAGGATCTTC
>NA|NA|TRBJ2-1|TRBV6-1
CASSERPPGLTTMSQFF
TGTGCCAGCAGTGAACGGCCGCCGGGACTGACGACAATGAGTCAGTTCTTC
>NA|NA|TRBJ2-7|TRBV6-1
CASSEWGEEQYF
TGTGCCAGCAGTGAATGGGGGGAGGAGCAGTACTTC
>once|NA|TRBJ2-2|TRBV6-5
CASSYGAGWSTGELFF
TGTGCCAGCAGTTACGGGGCAGGGTGGAGCACCGGGGAGCTGTTTTTT
>once|TRBD1|TRBJ1-2|TRBV19
CASGRDRDGYTF
TGTGCCAGTGGGCGGGACAGGGATGGCTACACCTTC
>NA|NA|TRBJ2-1|TRBV29-1
CSVVSTGQGRQFF
TGCAGCGTTGTCTCAACTGGGCAGGGCCGACAGTTCTTC
>few|NA|TRBJ1-3|TRBV29-1
CSAPGRGGAIYF
TGCAGCGCCCCCGGCCGCGGAGGGGCCATATATTTT
>NA|NA|TRBJ1-2|TRBV30
CASLEGGAYGYTF
TGTGCCTCACTAGAAGGGGGAGCCTATGGCTACACCTTC